This T cell receptor (beta chain) stems from a study of Ad26.COV2.S vaccination and SARS-CoV-2 variants. Study information: Administration of Ad26.COV2.S was intramuscular, either once or twice 56 days apart.

Data came from immunoSEQ multiplex PCR; TCRdb stores just in-frame clones and leaves some out. The sample lists over 400,000 clones, 90% occurring once. Study-level points and caveats: Spike-specific TCR breadth was greater after Ad26.COV2.S than placebo.

Sample treatment: around 19 received Ad26.COV2.S at low or high dose, single or two shots; about 5 received placebo; per-sample allocation not given. Sampling occurred on day 63 after the first vaccine or placebo injection. About this clone itself: Its specificity is not known.

Germline V gene data show CDR1 as SGHTA and CDR2 as FQGNSA. J gave up 0 bases and V 9 bases, and 6 bases lay outside the gene matches. CDR3 length: 15 amino acids. Specimen: peripheral blood, collected in a trial of Ad26.COV2.S vaccine versus placebo. This rearrangement joins TRBV7-2 to TRBJ1-2; 11 positions match TRBD1. The receptor comes from a person between 18 and 59 years old who received the Ad26.COV2.S COVID-19 vaccine or a placebo. CDR3 in DNA: TGTGCCAGTGGGGGACAGGGGGTTACTAACTATGGCTACACCTTC. Translating gives CASGGQGVTNYGYTF.